The rows below give T cell receptor beta chains drawn from one sample of a study of blood T cell repertoires in COVID-19. Repertoires were generated with immunoSEQ multiplex PCR, while TCRdb's copy carries only in-frame clones and drops some. This repertoire shows under 150,000 clones, 80% to 85% found once; its top ten account for 3% to 4.5%. The sequenced material came from peripheral blood. These receptors came from a woman aged 60-75 years with acute or convalescent COVID-19. Each CDR3 is given with its conserved first and last residue. Each record gives: J gene, clone size, V gene, CDR3 protein. Size is stated for part of the rows, as once, few or many counts, or as a class when the clone is expanded.

j_call: TRBJ1-1
clone_size: -
v_call: TRBV12-3/TRBV12-4
cdr3_aa: CASSQQGKIEAFF

j_call: TRBJ1-2
clone_size: -
v_call: TRBV6-5
cdr3_aa: CASSYTTGKSSYTF

j_call: TRBJ2-1
clone_size: -
v_call: TRBV19
cdr3_aa: CATRGQGAVNEQFF

j_call: TRBJ2-7
clone_size: -
v_call: TRBV29-1
cdr3_aa: CSVVSPGQGQSEQYF

j_call: TRBJ1-3
clone_size: -
v_call: TRBV28
cdr3_aa: CASSFLRGSGNTIYF

j_call: TRBJ2-7
clone_size: -
v_call: TRBV27
cdr3_aa: CASSLLGRGTTYEQYF

j_call: TRBJ1-4
clone_size: -
v_call: TRBV4-3
cdr3_aa: CASSQERTGWDEKLFF

j_call: TRBJ1-5
clone_size: -
v_call: TRBV28
cdr3_aa: CASSLSSGMTQPQHF

j_call: TRBJ1-2
clone_size: -
v_call: TRBV2
cdr3_aa: CASSEDGTSDRVYGYTF

j_call: TRBJ1-4
clone_size: few
v_call: TRBV7-9
cdr3_aa: CASSLVSPGEKLFF

j_call: TRBJ1-3
clone_size: -
v_call: TRBV10-2
cdr3_aa: CASGTAGNTIYF

j_call: TRBJ2-5
clone_size: -
v_call: TRBV19
cdr3_aa: CASSRSTRRETQYF

j_call: TRBJ2-1
clone_size: -
v_call: TRBV9
cdr3_aa: CASSVVGTDYYNEQFF

j_call: TRBJ2-7
clone_size: -
v_call: TRBV7-2
cdr3_aa: CASSAAQGFYYEQYF

j_call: TRBJ2-7
clone_size: -
v_call: TRBV5-6
cdr3_aa: CASSGAVPYEQYF

j_call: TRBJ2-3
clone_size: -
v_call: TRBV5-1
cdr3_aa: CASSLGTPSSTDTQYF

j_call: TRBJ1-1
clone_size: few
v_call: TRBV12-3/TRBV12-4
cdr3_aa: CASSLGAGSEAFF

j_call: TRBJ2-7
clone_size: once
v_call: TRBV28
cdr3_aa: CASSSGLSPAEQYF

j_call: TRBJ1-5
clone_size: -
v_call: TRBV10-3
cdr3_aa: CATKGVVGNQPQHF

j_call: TRBJ1-4
clone_size: -
v_call: TRBV28
cdr3_aa: CASTTAGGRLSEKLFF

j_call: TRBJ2-1
clone_size: -
v_call: TRBV3-1/TRBV3-2
cdr3_aa: CASSQVAGGVYNEQFF

j_call: TRBJ2-1
clone_size: few
v_call: TRBV15
cdr3_aa: CATSTRGTGGAGTSGRGSYNEQFF

j_call: TRBJ1-2
clone_size: few
v_call: TRBV28
cdr3_aa: CATTGGTNYGYTF

j_call: TRBJ2-3
clone_size: -
v_call: TRBV5-1
cdr3_aa: CASSLAGQGQTDTQYF

j_call: TRBJ2-1
clone_size: -
v_call: TRBV7-3
cdr3_aa: CASSLGGGNEQFF

j_call: TRBJ1-1
clone_size: -
v_call: TRBV11-1
cdr3_aa: CASSLVGDSLNTEAFF

j_call: TRBJ1-1
clone_size: -
v_call: TRBV4-2
cdr3_aa: CASSRVGRGTEAFF

j_call: TRBJ1-1
clone_size: -
v_call: TRBV10-3
cdr3_aa: CAISDYRQGITEAFF